This TCR beta chain is from a study of blood T cell repertoires in COVID-19. Study-wide context: COVID-19 samples, acute and convalescent, were from the United States, Italy and Spain.

Original analysis: Estimates of nucleated cell counts were drawn from the amplification of reference gene primers. Generated by immunoSEQ multiplex PCR, the TCRdb table keeps only in-frame clones and is missing some. Clonal size and the V and J genes are those of that table, whereas D and trimming came from the DNA. Seen here are about 350,000 clones, more than 70% observed once, and the top ten hold 5.5% to 7.5%. The CDR3 consists of 16 residues. The trim removed 0 bases at V and 4 bases at J, leaving 9 bases unmatched. Germline lookup yields CDR1 SGHRS and CDR2 YFSETQ. This sequence was found in a woman aged 70 to 79 with COVID-19, enrolled during active disease. The rearrangement joins TRBV5-1 to TRBJ2-5; the match to TRBD1 covers 7 bases. Material for sequencing was peripheral blood. CDR3 residues: CASSLGRDRSAETQYF. CDR3 DNA: TGCGCCAGCAGCTTGGGCAGGGACAGATCGGCAGAGACCCAGTACTTC.